The 24 T cell receptor beta chains below all came from one sample that was sequenced in a study of glioma-infiltrating T cells. Using RNA template, CDR3s of TCR alpha and beta were amplified with iRepertoire arm-PCR. TCRdb processed the multiplex PCR reads anew with MiXCR; each CDR3 protein has one entry. The sample lists roughly 350,000 distinct CDR3 sequences, 41% occurring once. Sequenced input: glioma tissue, nonneoplastic brain tissue, or PBMCs (not recorded which). The receptors come from a human donor with low-grade glioma or glioblastoma, undergoing nonglioma brain surgery, or in good health (not recorded which).

As regards this clonotype: This may be a read error, as it is one base from a much larger clone. This chain joins TRBV20-1 and TRBJ2-7, with 13 bases identical to TRBD2. The CDR3 covers 16 residues. The germline V gene encodes CDR1 DFQATT and CDR2 SNEGSKA (reference sequence). For the CDR3, the DNA is TGCGGTGCTAGAGATCCGACTAGCGGGAGGATGTACGAGCAGTACTTC. This sequence encodes CGARDPTSGRMYEQYF.

The chain uses TRBV6-2 or TRBV6-3 and TRBJ2-1; maybe TRBD2 (5 bases). The CDR3 length is 12 residues. Trimming shortened V by 6 bases and J by 7 bases, and 10 bases separated the two germline ends. CDR1 is MNHEY, CDR2 SVGEGT, per germline. CDR3 residues: CASSQEGNEQFF. In DNA, the CDR3 is TGTGCCAGCAGCCAAGAGGGAAATGAGCAGTTCTTC.

The chain joins TRBV4-3 to TRBJ2-1; 13 positions agree with TRBD2. The CDR3 has 15 residues. The germline V gene encodes CDR1 LGHNA and CDR2 YSLEER. V lost 3 bases and J lost 9; bases outside the gene matches: 5. Here the CDR3 DNA reads TGCGCCAGCAGCCAGCGGACTAGCGGGAGAGGTGAGCAGTTCTTC. Translating it yields CASSQRTSGRGEQFF.

The genes are TRBV7-9 and TRBJ1-1; D not certain. Between the trimmed V and J ends, which lost 7 bases and 1 base, there was a span of 16 bases. The germline gives CDR1 SEHNR, CDR2 FQNEAQ (reference sequence). This CDR3 has 15 amino acids. This chain's CDR3 is CASNHRAAQNTEAFF. Here the CDR3 DNA reads TGTGCCAGCAACCATAGGGCAGCCCAGAACACTGAAGCTTTCTTT.

Points on this clonotype: Because the CDR3 is missing its conserved closing phenylalanine or tryptophan, this is likely a read error. This rearrangement joins TRBV4-1 to TRBJ2-1, with 13 bases fitting TRBD2. Germline trimming cut 5 bases from V and 9 bases from J; bases unmatched to any gene: 10. The germline CDR1 and CDR2 sequences are MGHRA and YSYEKL. The CDR3 sequence is 16 residues long. The CDR3 DNA is TGCGCCAGCAGCACTCGACTAGCGGGAGGCGCGGGTGAGCAGTTCCTC. This sequence encodes CASSTRLAGGAGEQFL.

This clonotype has more than one count but fewer than ten. The chain is built from TRBV6-2 or TRBV6-3 and TRBJ2-7; D remains unclear. Germline loops: CDR1 MNHEY, CDR2 SVGEGT. The V end lost 2 bases, the J end lost 3 bases, and 8 bases lay between the germline ends. The CDR3 spans 13 residues. CDR3 amino acids: CASSYGRYYEQYF. The CDR3 region has the DNA TGTGCCAGCAGTTACGGGCGATACTACGAGCAGTACTTC.

The chain has TRBV5-4 and TRBJ2-2, with TRBD2 identical over 11 bases. This CDR3 has 16 residues. Germline V CDR1 and CDR2: SGHNT, YYREEE (reference sequence). The trim removed 4 bases at V and 1 base at J, leaving 3 bases unmatched. In DNA form, the CDR3 reads TGTGCCAGCAGCCCGGGACTAGCGGAGAACACCGGGGAGCTGTTTTTT. Its translation is CASSPGLAENTGELFF.

This clonotype has more than one count but fewer than ten. The chain uses TRBV7-2 and TRBJ1-3; 7 nucleotides align to TRBD1. Germline trimming cut 0 bases from V and 2 bases from J; bases unmatched to any gene: 10. The CDR3 spans 18 residues. Germline V gives CDR1 SGHTA, CDR2 FQGNSA. CDR3 DNA sequence: TGTGCCAGCAGCTTAGCGGGTATAAGGGGGCTCGCTGGAAACACCATATATTTT. Translating it yields CASSLAGIRGLAGNTIYF.

This clonotype was counted only a few times. The chain is built from TRBV19 and TRBJ2-1; D call uncertain. The CDR3 is made up of 17 amino acids. CDR1 is LNHDA and CDR2 is SQIVND in the germline V gene (reference sequence). With 5 bases removed from V and 5 bases from J, the gap between germline ends came to 22 bases. The chain's CDR3 is CASSPWTSHGPHNEQFF. CDR3 nucleotide sequence: TGTGCCAGTAGTCCTTGGACCTCTCACGGGCCACACAATGAGCAGTTCTTC.

This clonotype showed up just a few times. DNA for the CDR3: TGCAGTGCTAGGGGAAGTTTTCGGAAAAGCACAGATACGCAGTATTTT. Its translation: CSARGSFRKSTDTQYF. The J gene is TRBJ2-3, the V gene TRBV20-1, with D unresolved. The V end was cut by 3 bases, the J end by 0 bases, with 16 bases between. This CDR3 has 16 amino acids. Germline loops: CDR1 DFQATT, CDR2 SNEGSKA (reference sequence).

Turning to this clonotype: This may be a read error: a much more frequent sequence differs by one nucleotide. V gene TRBV28 combines with J gene TRBJ2-1; 8 nucleotides match TRBD2. The CDR3 loop spans 15 amino acids. Germline CDR1 is MDHEN and CDR2 is SYDVKM. The CDR3: CASSLGLVSYNEEFF. The CDR3 nucleotides are TGTGCCAGCAGTCTGGGACTAGTCTCCTACAATGAGGAGTTCTTC.

This chain uses TRBV4-2 with TRBJ1-1; 12 bases line up with TRBD1. The germline V gene has CDR1 LGHNA and CDR2 YNFKEQ. V trimming: 4 bases; J trimming: 4 bases; junction bases outside the gene matches: 4. This CDR3 is built from 15 residues. In DNA form, the CDR3 reads TGTGCCAGCAGCCCCTGGGACAGGGGGCTCACTGAAGCTTTCTTT. Protein: CASSPWDRGLTEAFF.

The chain joins TRBV18 to TRBJ2-7, with 8 positions matching TRBD2. Germline V lookup: CDR1 KGHSH, CDR2 LQKENI. The CDR3 has 16 residues. The trim removed 0 bases at V and 6 bases at J, leaving 10 bases unmatched. The CDR3 DNA sequence: TGTGCCAGCTCACCACCTCCCGGGAGGGGATCTGGCGAGCAGTACTTC. Amino acid sequence: CASSPPPGRGSGEQYF.

A single count supports this clonotype. Here the CDR3 reads CASRKLAEGRDTQYF. CDR3 in DNA: TGTGCCAGCAGAAAACTAGCGGAAGGGAGAGATACGCAGTATTTT. This chain connects TRBV6-1 to TRBJ2-3; 8 nucleotides line up with TRBD2. V lost 6 bases and J lost 5; bases outside the gene matches: 10. The CDR3 extends over 15 amino acids. From germline, CDR1 is MNHNS and CDR2 SASEGT.

This clonotype has at least ten counts. The chain employs TRBV2 and TRBJ2-1; possibly TRBD1 for D (6 bases). CDR1 is SNHLY and CDR2 is FYNNEI in the germline V gene. V lost 6 bases to trimming and J lost 5 bases, with 20 bases between them. CDR3 length equals 16 residues. CDR3 bases: TGTGCCAGCAGAGTACCGGGACAACTACTGAACAATGAGCAGTTCTTC. Translated, it gives CASRVPGQLLNNEQFF.

About this clonotype: Its ends do not fully match the called genes, so a read error is possible. The rearrangement joins TRBV27 to TRBJ2-1, with D perhaps TRBD2 (6 bases). Germline CDR1 and CDR2: MNHEY and SMNVEV (reference sequence). This CDR3 has 14 residues. DNA for the CDR3: TGTGCCAGCAGCCCCGGGACTGCGGGCAATGAACAGTTCTTC. Translating gives CASSPGTAGNEQFF.

V and J are TRBV28 and TRBJ2-7; D not certain. Germline-derived CDR1 and CDR2 are MDHEN and SYDVKM. The CDR3 is made up of 11 amino acids. V was trimmed by 3 bases and J by 8 bases, leaving 8 bases between them. CDR3 DNA: TGTGCCAGCAGTTTCAGATACAAGCAGTACTTC. It specifies CASSFRYKQYF.

This chain joins TRBV29-1 and TRBJ1-1; possible D gene TRBD1, 6 bases. Trimming stripped 3 bases from V and 0 bases from J, with 11 bases between. Germline lookup yields CDR1 SQVTM and CDR2 ANQGSEA. CDR3 length equals 14 residues. The chain's CDR3 is CSVERGRMNTEAFF. CDR3 nucleotide sequence: TGCAGCGTTGAGAGGGGGAGAATGAACACTGAAGCTTTCTTT.

This clonotype has at least ten counts. V is TRBV27 and J is TRBJ1-1; D call uncertain. V lost 0 bases and J lost 0, with 8 bases in between. Germline CDR1 MNHEY, CDR2 SMNVEV (reference sequence). This CDR3 is 15 amino acids long. The CDR3 DNA reads as TGTGCCAGCAGTTTATCGAGCAGTATGAACACTGAAGCTTTCTTT. It codes for CASSLSSSMNTEAFF.

The chain has TRBV20-1 and TRBJ2-1, with D perhaps TRBD2 (5 bases). Between the trimmed V and J ends, which lost 7 bases and 0 bases, there was a span of 19 bases. This CDR3 has 16 amino acids. The germline V gene has CDR1 DFQATT and CDR2 SNEGSKA (reference sequence). CDR3 coding DNA: TGCAGTGTAGCGCTTTGGTCCCGCTACTCCTACAATGAGCAGTTCTTC. Amino acids: CSVALWSRYSYNEQFF.

This clonotype showed up just once. The gene calls are TRBV18 and TRBJ1-5; D uncertain. From germline, CDR1 is KGHSH and CDR2 LQKENI. This CDR3 region has 14 residues. Deletions cut 5 bases from V and 4 bases from J, with 12 bases between. CDR3 sequence reads: CASSEGVRNQPQHF. As DNA, the CDR3 is TGTGCCAGCTCAGAGGGAGTCAGAAATCAGCCCCAGCATTTT. The full variable domain, its missing parts supplied by reference TRBV18 and TRBJ1-5, is NAGVMQNPRHLVRRRGQEARLRCSPMKGHSHVYWYRQLPEEGLKFMVYLQKENIIDESGMPKERFSAEFPKEGPSILRIQQVVRGDSAAYFCASSEGVRNQPQHFGDGTRLSIL.

As concerns this clonotype: This may arise from a read error, as a much more abundant clone is one base away. The chain is built from TRBV27 and TRBJ2-4; D unclear. From germline, CDR1 is MNHEY and CDR2 SMNVEV (reference sequence). The CDR3 consists of 15 residues. The CDR3 DNA follows: TGTGCCAGCATTTTATTACCATTAGCCAAAAACATTCAGTACTTC. As protein: CASILLPLAKNIQYF.

In its sample, this clonotype was seen many times. V and J are TRBV6-1 and TRBJ2-5; D is perhaps TRBD2 (6 bases). Trimming took off 6 bases at V and 3 bases at J, with 17 bases between the two ends. The CDR3 spans 15 residues. Germline CDR1 reads MNHNS; CDR2 reads SASEGT. As DNA, the CDR3 is TGTGCCAGCAGCTCACCTGCGACGGGGGAAGAGACCCAGTACTTC. As protein: CASSSPATGEETQYF.

This clonotype was counted many times. At one of its ends the junction is not consistent with the germline gene, which may arise from a read error. The rearrangement links TRBV6-1 to TRBJ2-1, with D tentatively TRBD1 (5 bases). The CDR3 is 13 residues long. Germline CDR1 and CDR2: MNHNS and SASEGT. CDR3 protein: CASNEQEHNEQFF. As DNA, the CDR3 is TGTGCCAGCAATGAACAGGAGCACAATGAGCAGTTCTTC.